This TCR beta chain was found in a study of response to subunit inactivated influenza vaccine. Germline assignment: CDR1 SGHTA and CDR2 FQGNSA. The CDR3 runs 16 residues. Trimming removed 1 base from V and 2 bases from J; junction bases left unmatched: 4. The sample holds a few counts of this clonotype. One entry per CDR3 protein results from TCRdb running MiXCR on the RT-PCR reads. Counted here are a few hundred thousand distinct CDR3 sequences, around 11% occurring once; the ten biggest clones make up approximately 10%. In addition, the sample was reused for a study of T cells expressing NK-cell markers. Turning to that study: Libraries used 5'RACE template switching adding universal primer site and UMIs. Several of the experiments relied on an anti-gamma-delta TCR antibody so that only alpha-beta TCR T cells were sorted.

The clonotype originates from a man aged 50 or older who received an inactivated influenza vaccine. The sequencing here drew on PBMCs from blood, taken on the day of vaccination. The gene calls are TRBV7-2 and TRBJ1-3; TRBD1 agrees at 8 bases. CDR3 in DNA: TGTGCCAGCAGCTTAGTGGGGACAGGAGCTGGAAACACCATATATTTT. Translated, it gives CASSLVGTGAGNTIYF.